This TCR beta chain comes out of a study of CD8 T cells in ankylosing spondylitis (dated by TCRdb to about 2017). For the study in its entirety: T cell receptor beta repertoires were profiled in healthy donors and ankylosing spondylitis patients so that disease-linked TCR variants could be found. The full study cohort comprised 25 ankylosing spondylitis patients and 85 to 120 healthy donors. Peripheral blood samples were taken, and synovial fluid was additionally collected from ankylosing spondylitis patients. Findings and caveats that apply to the study as a whole: The disease-linked clones were reported as significantly enriched in matched synovial fluid samples from ankylosing spondylitis patients. Some of the motif variants had been reported before in the synovial fluid and blood of reactive arthritis patients, a finding that suggests common disease-initiation mechanisms. A TCR beta motif of several highly homologous amino acid variants appeared characteristic of blood from ankylosing spondylitis patients. A CD8+ phenotype was shown by the disease-linked clones, which were found at relatively low frequencies in peripheral blood.

As for this clonotype: The specificity of this receptor is unknown. No quality values exist for individual bases; no much larger clone is one base distant.

The sample was run on an Illumina HiSeq 2500. Quantitative 5'-RACE with molecular barcodes was used to prepare TCR beta libraries. The source study handled its data this way. A new computational method, built on a probabilistic model of VDJ rearrangement, was used to identify disease-linked TCR variants. TCRdb trimmed public reads at Q25 via fastp, called clones via MiXCR and kept in-frame beta chains. A single entry per CDR3 protein holds the most common genes and DNA from its merged rows. The V and J calls, along with clone size, are taken from TCRdb and not from the paper's own processing. In all, the sample holds over 400,000 distinct CDR3 sequences, and roughly 26% of those were seen once. The top ten clonotypes cover under 0.9% of the sample. The CDR3 measures 15 amino acids from cysteine to phenylalanine. Kept here is only the CDR3 DNA, which spans 45 bases and is read in frame from base 1. V loses 7 bases at its end and J loses 3 bases; junction bases beyond the gene matches: 11. The germline V gene encodes CDR1 SGHRS and CDR2 YFSETQ.

The source of this sequence is a male donor with ankylosing spondylitis. The sequence is built from TRBV5-1 and TRBJ2-5, with 8 central nucleotides matching TRBD1. Source material: blood, either unsorted or a sorted T cell fraction (not recorded which). The bases read TGCGCCAGCCGGCCAGGGGGCTCAACGAAAGAGACCCAGTACTTC. The translation is CASRPGGSTKETQYF.